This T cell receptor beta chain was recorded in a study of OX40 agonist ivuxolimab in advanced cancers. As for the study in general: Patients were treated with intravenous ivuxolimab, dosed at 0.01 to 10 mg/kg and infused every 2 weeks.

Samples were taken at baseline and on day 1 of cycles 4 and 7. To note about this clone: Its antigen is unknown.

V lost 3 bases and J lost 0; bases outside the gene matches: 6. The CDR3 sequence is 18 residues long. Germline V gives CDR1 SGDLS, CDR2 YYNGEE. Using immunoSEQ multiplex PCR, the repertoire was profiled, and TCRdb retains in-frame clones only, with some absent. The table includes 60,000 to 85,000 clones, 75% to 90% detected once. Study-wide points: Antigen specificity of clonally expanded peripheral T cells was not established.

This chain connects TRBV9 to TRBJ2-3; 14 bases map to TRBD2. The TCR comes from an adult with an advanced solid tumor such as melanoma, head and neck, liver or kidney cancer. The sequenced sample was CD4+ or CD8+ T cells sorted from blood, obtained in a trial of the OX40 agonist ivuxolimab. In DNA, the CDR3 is TGTGCCAGCAGCGCGACTAGCGGGAGGGCCTTTAGCACAGATACGCAGTATTTT. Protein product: CASSATSGRAFSTDTQYF.